Sequencing of this TCR beta chain was carried out in a study of blood T cells in healthy people across ages. This clonotype was counted many times. The germline V gene has CDR1 SGHTA and CDR2 FQGNSA. V gave up 0 bases and J gave up 5 bases; unmatched junction bases: 0. The CDR3 has 13 amino acids. The authors ran a second PCR of about 6 to 11 cycles using a sample-barcoded 5' primer and a J-beta primer mix. MiXCR, applied by TCRdb to the 5' RACE reads, yields one record per CDR3 protein. This sample has about 930,000 distinct CDR3 sequences, with just under 30% found just once. Samples had at least 7 million PBMCs isolated from them. The same sample was also used in a study of T cells of mothers and their children.

The V call is TRBV7-2, the J call TRBJ2-5, with 7 bases lining up with TRBD1. This clonotype originated in a woman in her thirties or forties in good health. Sequenced sample: blood. This CDR3 reads CASSLAQGETQYF. CDR3 DNA sequence: TGTGCCAGCAGCTTAGCACAGGGGGAGACCCAGTACTTC.